Below are 2 T cell receptor beta chains sequenced from a single sample in a study of cytomegalovirus exposure and HLA in healthy donors. Primers included in the PCR were 60 Vbeta and 13 Jbeta primers. Sequenced by immunoSEQ multiplex PCR; TCRdb stores in-frame clones only, minus some. The sample yields around 120,000 clones, roughly two thirds seen once. The material sequenced was PBMCs. These receptors all come from a man younger than 45 in good health and CMV-seropositive.

V and J are TRBV15 and TRBJ1-2; tentatively, D is TRBD1 (6 bases). The CDR3 covers 15 residues. The V and J ends lost 1 base and 4 bases respectively, with 13 bases between them. Looked up from germline, CDR1 is LNHNV and CDR2 is YYDKDF (reference sequence). The CDR3 protein is CATSRGVGTLYGYTF. The CDR3 DNA is TGTGCCACCAGCAGAGGGGTCGGGACACTCTATGGCTACACCTTC. Using reference TRBV15 and TRBJ1-2 for the parts outside the CDR3, the full variable domain is DAMVIQNPRYQVTQFGKPVTLSCSQTLNHNVMYWYQQKSSQAPKLLFHYYDKDFNNEADTPDNFQSRRPNTSFCFLDIRSPGLGDTAMYLCATSRGVGTLYGYTFGSGTRLTVV.

The chain carries TRBV7-3 and TRBJ2-5; no clear D. The V gene lost 1 base and the J gene lost 5 bases, with 8 bases spanning the gap. The CDR3 has 13 amino acids. CDR1 SGHTA and CDR2 FQGTGA come from the germline V gene. CDR3 region: CASSLSQRETQYF. The CDR3, as DNA: TGTGCCAGCAGCTTAAGTCAACGGGAGACCCAGTACTTC.